A selection of T cell receptor beta chains follows, all from one sample in a study of blood T cell repertoires in COVID-19. Sequencing used immunoSEQ multiplex PCR; TCRdb keeps in-frame clones, though not all of them. In the table there are about 50,000 clones, 70% to 85% of which are singletons. Sample: peripheral blood. Every receptor here comes from a human donor in a cohort sampled during active COVID-19. Both conserved end residues are part of each CDR3. The order of the fields is J gene, V gene, CDR3 protein.

>TRBJ1-4|TRBV19
CASSVQGGEKLFF
>TRBJ1-5|TRBV5-6
CASSQLRGQPQHF
>TRBJ2-7|TRBV28
CASSLRYEQYF
>TRBJ1-6|TRBV15
CATSREKGPTFNSPLHF
>TRBJ2-4|TRBV6-2/TRBV6-3
CASSYFGGGRNIQYF
>TRBJ2-2|TRBV11-2
CASITVGGGPNTGELFF
>TRBJ2-1|TRBV28
CASSPSGLAGASVDNEQFF
>TRBJ1-2|TRBV24-1
CATSGTGKANYGYTF
>TRBJ1-1|TRBV7-8
CASNSGGRIHMNTEAFF
>TRBJ2-2|TRBV2
CASNREGGNTGELFF
>TRBJ1-2|TRBV7-9
CASSLTGAGYTF
>TRBJ1-5|TRBV5-6
CASSSTGGRDQPQHF
>TRBJ2-1|TRBV27
CASSSKGQGGYNEQFF
>TRBJ2-2|TRBV5-8
CASSLLAGTSGELFF
>TRBJ1-5|TRBV7-2
CASSPYADSRSNQPQHF
>TRBJ1-4|TRBV21-1
CASSKPKAGQERRTNEKLFF
>TRBJ2-1|TRBV27
CASRVGRGSGRDNEQFF
>TRBJ2-7|TRBV4-1
CASSQAVGGTLGYEQYF
>TRBJ2-7|TRBV27
CASQSGQGAREQYF
>TRBJ2-1|TRBV3-1/TRBV3-2
CASSQLTVSSYNEQFF
>TRBJ1-3|TRBV29-1
CSVTAGTPVRNTIYF
>TRBJ2-3|TRBV5-1
CASSATGDTQYF
>TRBJ1-2|TRBV18
CASSLGQEPVFPYTF
>TRBJ1-2|TRBV7-2
CASSVDRVHYTF
>TRBJ2-5|TRBV28
CASNTRQGKETQYF
>TRBJ1-2|TRBV15
CATSREVDRSYGYTF
>TRBJ2-2|TRBV5-8
CASSLLSGLRTGELFF
>TRBJ2-1|TRBV11-3
CASSLGLAGYNEQFF
>TRBJ1-6|TRBV7-3
CASVGGLSGSPLHF
>TRBJ1-6|TRBV6-5
CASRPGINSPLHF
>TRBJ1-2|TRBV28
CASSLNGERLSGYTF
>TRBJ2-7|TRBV29-1
CSVAGTAYEQYF
>TRBJ2-7|TRBV28
CASSLTSGSHEQYF
>TRBJ2-7|TRBV10-3
CAISGLAGAYEQYF
>TRBJ2-7|TRBV6-2/TRBV6-3
CASSYSEVGLDEQYF
>TRBJ1-5|TRBV7-2
CASRPPGSNQPQHF
>TRBJ1-4|TRBV2
CASRRTVNEKLFF
>TRBJ2-6|TRBV28
CATISSGANVLTF
>TRBJ2-7|TRBV28
CASTTAGVGSYEQYF
>TRBJ1-1|TRBV3-1/TRBV3-2
CASSRYRQSLNTEAFF